These 11 T cell receptor beta chains share one sample of origin, sequenced in a study of cytomegalovirus exposure and HLA in healthy donors. Measured with immunoSEQ multiplex PCR; TCRdb has only the in-frame clones, and not every one. The sample consists of some 200,000 clones, 65% to 85% of them appearing once. Sequencing was done on a sample of PBMCs. These TCRs come from a woman between 18 and 29 years old in good health and CMV-seropositive.

The gene calls are TRBV7-9 and TRBJ1-5, with D possibly TRBD1 on 5 matching bases. The V end lost 2 bases, the J end lost 4 bases, and 9 bases lay between the germline ends. CDR3 length: 14 residues. Germline V gene data show CDR1 as SEHNR and CDR2 as FQNEAQ (reference sequence). In DNA, the CDR3 is TGTGCCAGCAGCTTATCGGGGGGAAATCAGCCCCAGCATTTT. Encoded protein: CASSLSGGNQPQHF. Drawing the rest from reference TRBV7-9 and TRBJ1-5, the complete variable domain is DTGVSQNPRHKITKRGQNVTFRCDPISEHNRLYWYRQTLGQGPEFLTYFQNEAQLEKSRLLSDRFSAERPKGSFSTLEIQRTEQGDSAMYLCASSLSGGNQPQHFGDGTRLSIL.

The genes are TRBV4-1 and TRBJ1-2; a possible D gene is TRBD1 (5 bases). Germline loops: CDR1 MGHRA, CDR2 YSYEKL. The CDR3 length is 15 residues. The V end was cut by 0 bases, the J end by 4 bases, with 12 bases between. The CDR3 protein is CASSQEEGLFYGYTF. The CDR3 bases are TGCGCCAGCAGCCAAGAAGAGGGACTCTTCTATGGCTACACCTTC.

The chain links TRBV2 to TRBJ2-7; D remains ambiguous. This CDR3 has 13 residues. Germline V lookup: CDR1 SNHLY, CDR2 FYNNEI. Trimming shortened V by 0 bases and J by 7 bases, and 10 bases separated the two germline ends. The CDR3 loop reads CASSEAGPREQYF. The DNA for the CDR3 is TGTGCCAGCAGTGAAGCGGGCCCCCGGGAGCAGTACTTC. Using reference TRBV2 and TRBJ2-7 for the parts outside the CDR3, the full variable domain is EPEVTQTPSHQVTQMGQEVILRCVPISNHLYFYWYRQILGQKVEFLVSFYNNEISEKSEIFDDQFSVERPDGSNFTLKIRSTKLEDSAMYFCASSEAGPREQYFGPGTRLTVT.

The chain uses TRBV4-3 and TRBJ2-1; D gene ambiguous. Germline CDR1 reads LGHNA; CDR2 reads YSLEER. V was shortened by 0 bases and J by 9 bases, with 9 bases between the two germline ends. The CDR3 has 13 amino acids. The CDR3 nucleotides are TGCGCCAGCAGCCAAGATCGCGGTGGTGAGCAGTTCTTC. Protein: CASSQDRGGEQFF.

This rearrangement joins TRBV5-1 to TRBJ2-5; 7 bases agree with TRBD1. Germline V gives CDR1 SGHRS, CDR2 YFSETQ. The J segment lost 1 base and the V segment lost 2 bases, leaving 11 bases of the junction unmatched. The CDR3 spans 17 residues. CDR3 in amino acids: CASSLQPEGDSQETQYF. The DNA for the CDR3 is TGCGCCAGCAGCTTACAACCTGAGGGGGACAGCCAAGAGACCCAGTACTTC.

The CDR3 here is CASSLTQGSNSPLHF. Written as DNA, the CDR3 is TGTGCCAGCAGTTTAACCCAGGGATCTAATTCACCCCTCCACTTT. The chain uses TRBV27 and TRBJ1-6, with TRBD1 as a possible D gene (5 bases). CDR1 is MNHEY and CDR2 is SMNVEV in the germline V gene (reference sequence). V was pared by 2 bases and J by 6 bases, with 11 bases between. CDR3 size: 15 residues.

The rearrangement uses TRBV6-6 and TRBJ2-7; 8 bases match TRBD1. Germline loops: CDR1 MNHNY, CDR2 SVGAGI (reference sequence). Trimming removed 8 bases from V and 9 bases from J; junction bases left unmatched: 21. The CDR3 is made up of 16 amino acids. The chain's CDR3 is CASGNTRGRQGSLQYF. As DNA, the CDR3 is TGTGCCAGCGGAAACACTAGGGGGAGACAGGGGTCGTTGCAGTACTTC.

This clone is a singleton in its sample. The chain links TRBV6-5 to TRBJ1-2; tentative D call: TRBD1 (5 bases). The ends were cut back, 0 bases at V and 4 bases at J, with 12 bases in the middle. The CDR3 has 15 amino acids. Germline CDR1 is MNHEY and CDR2 is SVGAGI. The CDR3: CASSYSQQDSYGYTF. CDR3 nucleotides: TGTGCCAGCAGTTACTCGCAACAGGATAGCTATGGCTACACCTTC.

This clone occurred once. The V and J genes are TRBV10-3 and TRBJ2-1; D call uncertain. The germline V gene encodes CDR1 ENHRY and CDR2 SYGVKD. V was trimmed by 3 bases and J by 6 bases, leaving 12 bases between them. The CDR3 covers 14 residues. The CDR3 protein is CAISEGENGNEQFF. CDR3 in DNA: TGTGCCATCAGTGAAGGAGAAAATGGCAATGAGCAGTTCTTC.

The V call is TRBV15, the J call TRBJ2-7; 10 positions match TRBD1. Trimming took 0 bases from V and 6 from J; bases not matched to a gene: 5. Germline V gene sequence: CDR1 LNHNV, CDR2 YYDKDF (reference sequence). The CDR3 runs 15 residues. CDR3 bases: TGTGCCACCAGCAGAGAAAAGGGACAGGGGAGCGAGCAGTACTTC. Its protein is CATSREKGQGSEQYF.

The V gene is TRBV27, the J gene TRBJ2-7; 7 bases map to TRBD1. Germline CDR1 reads MNHEY; CDR2 reads SMNVEV (reference sequence). Trimming cost V 9 bases and J 3 bases; bases outside gene matches: 8. CDR3 length: 13 residues. CDR3 protein: CARLPGQFYEQYF. CDR3 sequence (DNA): TGTGCCAGACTACCGGGACAGTTCTACGAGCAGTACTTC.